The rows below give T cell receptor beta chains drawn from one sample of a study of cytomegalovirus exposure and HLA in healthy donors. Here immunoSEQ multiplex PCR was the method, and the copy in TCRdb shows in-frame clones only, minus some. Among 200,000 or so clones listed, about 90% were seen once. Sequenced: PBMCs. These receptors originate from a girl under three years old in good health and CMV-seronegative. The CDR3 runs from the conserved cysteine through the conserved F or W. Some rows mark clone size as missing; the rest say once, few, many or name a class of expanded clone.

cdr3_aa v_call clone_size
CASAYTQGAGDEKLFF TRBV11-1 .
CASSQEYGSSGNTIYF TRBV4-1 .
CASKAGRGRYNEQFF TRBV2 .
CASSVGTGVSGYTF TRBV9 .
CASSLGGQFNEQFF TRBV11-3 .
CASSADTAGNTIYF TRBV2 .
CASSPPGRGNTGELFF TRBV18 .
CASSLHWDNGIMNTEAFF TRBV21-1 .
CASSLSPGQETQYF TRBV11-1 .
CASSQVAGDGYTF TRBV4-1 few
CASSVFQVSWSNQPQHF TRBV9 .
CSVESTNTGELFF TRBV29-1 .
CSARGQAEAFF TRBV20-1 .
CASSLDRLDRGRGYTF TRBV5-1 .
CASSQAADRPYNEQFF TRBV7-9 .
CASQLKTGAGELFF TRBV19 .
CASSLSSGVLQETQYF TRBV7-8 .
CASSFSAGEAVFDEQFF TRBV27 once
CASSLGGTAGNTIYF TRBV7-9 .
CASSQETGPDGYTF TRBV4-2 .
CASSLGPGQKETQYF TRBV5-6 few
CASSSLDNEQYF TRBV11-2 few
CASSQDRTGNTGELFF TRBV18 .